This TCR beta chain emerged from a study of preoperative IRX-2 immunotherapy in early breast cancer. The treatment denotes: preoperative locoregional IRX-2 cytokine immunotherapy. Preoperative locoregional IRX-2 cytokine immunotherapy was tested in the phase Ib source study. The V gene lost 2 bases and the J gene lost 11 bases, with 25 bases spanning the gap. In germline, CDR1 is MNHNY, CDR2 SVGAGI (reference sequence). The CDR3 totals 16 residues. Measured with immunoSEQ multiplex PCR; TCRdb has only the in-frame clones, and not every one. Among about 67,000 clones listed, roughly 95% were seen once.

The V gene is TRBV6-6, the J gene TRBJ2-7; possibly TRBD2 for D (5 bases). The TCR sequence derives from a human donor with breast cancer. The sample here was taken from a patient treated with IRX-2 immunotherapy. The DNA of the CDR3 is TGTGCCAGCAGTTACGCCCTTGGGGAGCCCCTACGAACGGAGTACTTC. Protein sequence: CASSYALGEPLRTEYF.